These 23 T cell receptor beta chains were sequenced from one sample in a study of blood T cell repertoires in COVID-19. Profiled with immunoSEQ multiplex PCR; TCRdb holds only in-frame clones, not every one. Of 350,000 to 400,000 clones listed, roughly 86% were seen once; the top ten hold about 1.7%. The sequenced material came from PBMCs or T cells enriched from blood (not recorded which). The receptors stem from a woman in her 30s who had recovered from COVID-19.

The rearrangement links TRBV5-1 to TRBJ1-4; the D gene is possibly TRBD1 (6 bases). Trimming removed 4 bases from V and 4 bases from J, with 11 bases in between. The length of the CDR3 is 14 residues. The germline gives CDR1 SGHRS, CDR2 YFSETQ. The chain's CDR3 is CASSQRGGNEKLFF. For the CDR3, the DNA is TGCGCCAGCAGCCAAAGGGGGGGTAATGAAAAACTGTTTTTT.

J is TRBJ1-1 and V is TRBV21-1. TRBV21-1 is marked as a pseudogene. The CDR3 contains 16 residues. The DNA of the CDR3 is TGTGCCAGCAGCAAAGAAGGGAGGGAGGTGAACACTGAAGCTTTCTTT. It encodes CASSKEGREVNTEAFF.

The rearrangement uses TRBV7-3 and TRBJ2-1; 8 positions match TRBD2. With V trimmed by 5 bases and J by 8 bases, 11 bases remained unmatched. The CDR3 is 15 residues long. Germline CDR1 is SGHTA and CDR2 is FQGTGA. The CDR3: CASSPGTSRVDEQFF. The CDR3 nucleotides are TGTGCCAGCAGCCCCGGGACTAGTCGGGTAGATGAGCAGTTCTTC. Together with reference TRBV7-3 and TRBJ2-1, the CDR3 gives the full variable domain: GAGVSQTPSNKVTEKGKYVELRCDPISGHTALYWYRQSLGQGPEFLIYFQGTGAADDSGLPNDRFFAVRPEGSVSTLKIQRTERGDSAVYLCASSPGTSRVDEQFFGPGTRLTVL.

The V and J genes are TRBV28 and TRBJ2-7, with TRBD2 matching over 7 bases. This CDR3 comprises 14 residues. From germline, CDR1 is MDHEN and CDR2 SYDVKM. V lost 6 bases and J lost 0; bases outside the gene matches: 5. The CDR3 DNA follows: TGTGCCAGCAGCGCCGGGGGGAGCTCCTACGAGCAGTACTTC. It translates to CASSAGGSSYEQYF.

This clone was observed a single time. The chain carries TRBV7-2 and TRBJ1-4; D not resolved. Trimming shortened V by 0 bases and J by 5 bases, and 10 bases separated the two germline ends. The CDR3 contains 15 residues. Looked up from germline, CDR1 is SGHTA and CDR2 is FQGNSA. This CDR3 is CASSLAGRGNEKLFF. The CDR3 bases are TGTGCCAGCAGCTTAGCTGGGAGAGGGAATGAAAAACTGTTTTTT.

This clone has a handful of counts. The chain combines TRBV28 with TRBJ2-2, with 7 bases identical to TRBD1. V dropped 7 bases and J dropped 0; count of bases not matched to a gene: 8. The CDR3 is 16 residues long. CDR1 and CDR2 from the germline V gene are MDHEN and SYDVKM. The CDR3 DNA reads as TGTGCCAGCATCTTTACCGGGACAGCGAACACCGGGGAGCTGTTTTTT. Amino acid sequence: CASIFTGTANTGELFF.

V gene TRBV7-9 combines with J gene TRBJ1-6, with D unclear. In germline, CDR1 is SEHNR, CDR2 FQNEAQ (reference sequence). There are 12 residues in the CDR3. Trimming removed 6 bases from V and 9 bases from J, with 9 bases in between. CDR3 amino acids: CASSPGRSPLHF. The CDR3 nucleotides read TGTGCCAGCAGTCCCGGTCGTTCACCCCTCCACTTT.

This clone came up a few times. The rearrangement joins TRBV6-5 to TRBJ2-2; D perhaps matches TRBD2 (6 bases). From germline, CDR1 is MNHEY and CDR2 SVGAGI. V was cut by 7 bases and J by 1 base, with 10 bases left in between. This CDR3 has 14 amino acids. Written as DNA, the CDR3 is TGTGCCAGCATCCCGCGGGGGAACACCGGGGAGCTGTTTTTT. It encodes CASIPRGNTGELFF.

The chain employs TRBV2 and TRBJ2-3; D perhaps matches TRBD1 (6 bases). CDR3 length: 14 amino acids. The V end was cut by 7 bases, the J end by 0 bases, with 11 bases between. CDR1 and CDR2 (germline): SNHLY, FYNNEI. CDR3 DNA sequence: TGTGCCAGCACACAGGACAGCAGCACAGATACGCAGTATTTT. Its protein product is CASTQDSSTDTQYF.

The CDR3 region is CASSPATGQINSPLHF. CDR3 bases: TGTGCCAGCTCACCAGCGACGGGACAGATAAATTCACCCCTCCACTTT. This chain links TRBV18 with TRBJ1-6; TRBD1 matches 7 bases. The CDR3 is made up of 16 amino acids. V gave up 2 bases and J gave up 7 bases; unmatched junction bases: 8. CDR1 is KGHSH, CDR2 LQKENI, per germline.

The gene calls are TRBV9 and TRBJ1-5; 8 bases fit TRBD1. Germline V gives CDR1 SGDLS, CDR2 YYNGEE. This CDR3 region has 15 residues. With 3 bases clipped from V and 5 bases from J, the junction kept 7 bases outside the gene matches. CDR3 sequence: CASSASTGAHQPQHF. The CDR3 nucleotides read TGTGCCAGCAGCGCCTCGACAGGGGCTCATCAGCCCCAGCATTTT.

The V call is TRBV5-5, the J call TRBJ1-6, with 8 nucleotides matching TRBD1. Germline CDR1 SGHKS, CDR2 YYEKEE (reference sequence). J was trimmed by 7 bases and V by 2 bases; bases with no gene match: 8. The CDR3 loop spans 16 amino acids. CDR3 nucleotide sequence: TGTGCCAGCAGCTTCTTGCAGGGGGCGCAAAATTCACCCCTCCACTTT. Amino acid sequence: CASSFLQGAQNSPLHF.

The chain links TRBV5-1 to TRBJ2-7; 9 nucleotides align to TRBD1. The trim removed 4 bases at V and 0 bases at J, leaving 14 bases unmatched. The CDR3 runs to 18 residues. From germline, CDR1 is SGHRS and CDR2 YFSETQ. The CDR3 here is CASSPVFYRDRASYEQYF. The CDR3 DNA reads as TGCGCCAGCAGCCCCGTTTTTTACCGGGACAGGGCCTCCTACGAGCAGTACTTC.

This chain joins TRBV9 and TRBJ2-1, with TRBD2 identical over 10 bases. Germline V gene data show CDR1 as SGDLS and CDR2 as YYNGEE. The CDR3 has 18 amino acids. V lost 3 bases and J lost 4; bases outside the gene matches: 13. CDR3 nucleotide sequence: TGTGCCAGCAGCGCTTTAGCAAGCGGGAGGGGATTGTACAATGAGCAGTTCTTC. This codes for CASSALASGRGLYNEQFF.

This chain links TRBV12-3 or TRBV12-4 with TRBJ2-7; maybe TRBD1 (6 bases). V was cut by 6 bases and J by 3 bases, with 9 bases left in between. The CDR3 loop spans 12 amino acids. DNA of the CDR3: TGTGCCAGCAGCAAACAGGGCTACGAGCAGTACTTC. Encoded protein: CASSKQGYEQYF.

J is TRBJ2-7 and V is TRBV9, with TRBD2 matching 8 bases. After removal of 2 bases from V and 3 bases from J, the junction contained 4 bases not matched to a gene. The length of the CDR3 is 14 residues. Germline V gives CDR1 SGDLS, CDR2 YYNGEE. The CDR3, as DNA: TGTGCCAGCAGCGTCGGCGGGGGGAACTACGAGCAGTACTTC. Protein product: CASSVGGGNYEQYF.

V is TRBV28 and J is TRBJ2-7; 9 nucleotides align to TRBD2. V shed 3 bases and J 4 bases; nucleotides not matched to a gene: 4. Germline V CDR1 and CDR2: MDHEN, SYDVKM. The CDR3 extends over 14 amino acids. DNA of the CDR3: TGTGCCAGCAGTTTCGCTAGCGGGGAATACGAGCAGTACTTC. It is translated as CASSFASGEYEQYF.

The gene calls are TRBV5-1 and TRBJ2-7, with D possibly matching TRBD1 (5 bases). The length of the CDR3 is 12 residues. Per the germline V gene, CDR1 is SGHRS and CDR2 is YFSETQ. Between the trimmed V and J ends, which lost 3 bases and 4 bases, there was a span of 8 bases. The DNA for the CDR3 is TGCGCCAGCAGCTCCAGGGAATACGAGCAGTACTTC. Its protein is CASSSREYEQYF. The full variable domain, in which reference TRBV5-1 and TRBJ2-7 provide the parts outside the CDR3, is KAGVTQTPRYLIKTRGQQVTLSCSPISGHRSVSWYQQTPGQGLQFLFEYFSETQRNKGNFPGRFSGRQFSNSRSEMNVSTLELGDSALYLCASSSREYEQYFGPGTRLTVT.

V and J are TRBV30 and TRBJ1-4, with 7 bases that match TRBD1. CDR1 is GTSNPN and CDR2 is SVGIG in the germline V gene (reference sequence). The CDR3 has 15 residues. J gave up 7 bases and V 4 bases, and 12 bases lay outside the gene matches. This CDR3 reads CAWTWGTGASEKLFF. The CDR3 nucleotides are TGTGCCTGGACCTGGGGCACAGGGGCGAGTGAAAAACTGTTTTTT.

The V and J genes are TRBV9 and TRBJ1-2, with TRBD1 as a possible D gene (5 bases). With 3 bases removed from V and 2 bases from J, the gap between germline ends came to 14 bases. This CDR3 has 15 residues. Per germline, CDR1 SGDLS and CDR2 YYNGEE. Here the CDR3 reads CASSEGWGTNYGYTF. The DNA for the CDR3 is TGTGCCAGCAGCGAGGGGTGGGGAACCAACTATGGCTACACCTTC.

The genes are TRBV30 and TRBJ1-3; no reliable D call. This CDR3 has 11 amino acids. The V and J ends lost 3 bases and 5 bases respectively, with 5 bases between them. The germline V gene encodes CDR1 GTSNPN and CDR2 SVGIG (reference sequence). CDR3 nucleotide sequence: TGTGCCTGGAGAGCAAGAAACACCATATATTTT. Its translation is CAWRARNTIYF.

This rearrangement joins TRBV5-4 to TRBJ2-7, with D possibly matching TRBD2 (5 bases). CDR3 length equals 13 residues. Trimming shortened V by 0 bases and J by 5 bases, and 9 bases separated the two germline ends. Per germline, CDR1 SGHNT and CDR2 YYREEE (reference sequence). As DNA, the CDR3 is TGTGCCAGCAGCTTGGTCGAGGGTAACGAGCAGTACTTC. The encoded protein is CASSLVEGNEQYF. Drawing the rest from reference TRBV5-4 and TRBJ2-7, the complete variable domain is ETGVTQSPTHLIKTRGQQVTLRCSSQSGHNTVSWYQQALGQGPQFIFQYYREEENGRGNFPPRFSGLQFPNYSSELNVNALELDDSALYLCASSLVEGNEQYFGPGTRLTVT.

The V gene is TRBV30, the J gene TRBJ2-7; 9 bases map to TRBD1. Trimming cost V 1 base and J 2 bases; bases outside gene matches: 6. CDR1 is GTSNPN, CDR2 SVGIG, per germline (reference sequence). The CDR3 contains 15 residues. Here the CDR3 reads CAWSGTGVLTYEQYF. CDR3 nucleotides: TGTGCCTGGAGTGGGACAGGGGTCCTCACCTACGAGCAGTACTTC. Combining the CDR3 with reference TRBV30 and TRBJ2-7 gives the whole variable domain SQTIHQWPATLVQPVGSPLSLECTVEGTSNPNLYWYRQAAGRGLQLLFYSVGIGQISSEVPQNLSASRPQDRQFILSSKKLLLSDSGFYLCAWSGTGVLTYEQYFGPGTRLTVT.